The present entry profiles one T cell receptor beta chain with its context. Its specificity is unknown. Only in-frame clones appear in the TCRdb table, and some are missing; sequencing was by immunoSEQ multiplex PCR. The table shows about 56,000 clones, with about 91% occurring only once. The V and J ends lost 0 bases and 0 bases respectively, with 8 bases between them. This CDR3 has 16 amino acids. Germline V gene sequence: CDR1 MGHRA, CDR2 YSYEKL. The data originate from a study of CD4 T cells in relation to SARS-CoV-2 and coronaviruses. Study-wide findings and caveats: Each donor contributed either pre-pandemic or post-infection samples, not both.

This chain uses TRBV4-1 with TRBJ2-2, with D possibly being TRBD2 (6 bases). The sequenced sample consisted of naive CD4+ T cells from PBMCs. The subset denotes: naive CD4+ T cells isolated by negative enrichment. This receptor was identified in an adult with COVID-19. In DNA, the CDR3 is TGCGCCAGCAGCCAAGAAGGGACTTCGAACACCGGGGAGCTGTTTTTT. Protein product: CASSQEGTSNTGELFF.